The rows below give T cell receptor beta chains drawn from one sample of a study of T cell changes during pregnancy in multiple sclerosis. Here immunoSEQ multiplex PCR was the method, and the copy in TCRdb shows in-frame clones only, minus some. The sample carries 75,000 to 90,000 clones, over 85% recorded once. This sample comprised CD4+ T cells from peripheral blood mononuclear cells, obtained before pregnancy. These receptors all come from a female donor with multiple sclerosis, enrolled in a pregnancy study. The CDR3 runs from the conserved cysteine through the conserved F or W. Fields, in order: D gene, clone size, V gene, J gene, CDR3 protein, CDR3 DNA. D genes are given only for firm matches. Size tells how often a clone was seen (once, few, many) or the class of an expanded clone, and some rows leave it out.

>.|once|TRBV28|TRBJ2-6
CASSIRLSSGANVLTF
TGTGCCAGCAGTATCAGACTGAGCTCTGGGGCCAACGTCCTGACTTTC
>TRBD1|.|TRBV5-4|TRBJ2-3
CASSLDPQGAGDTQYF
TGTGCCAGCAGCCTGGATCCACAGGGGGCTGGAGATACGCAGTATTTT
>TRBD2|once|TRBV2|TRBJ2-7
CASSDRGRAKSLVDEQYF
TGTGCCAGCAGTGACCGCGGGAGGGCCAAATCGCTTGTCGACGAGCAGTACTTC
>TRBD2|.|TRBV11-2|TRBJ2-5
CASSPRGVSGRAGGETQYF
TGTGCCAGCAGCCCCCGCGGGGTTAGCGGGAGGGCCGGGGGAGAGACCCAGTACTTC
>.|.|TRBV9|TRBJ2-5
CASSSRAGGYQETQYF
TGTGCCAGCAGCTCCCGAGCGGGCGGGTACCAAGAGACCCAGTACTTC
>.|.|TRBV5-6|TRBJ1-3
CASSLAGWARNTIYF
TGTGCCAGCAGCTTGGCAGGGTGGGCGAGAAACACCATATATTTT
>TRBD1|.|TRBV5-4|TRBJ1-3
CASSRDRVGGNTIYF
TGTGCCAGCAGCAGAGACAGGGTGGGCGGAAACACCATATATTTT
>.|.|TRBV9|TRBJ2-1
CASSVGAGNNEQFF
TGTGCCAGCAGCGTAGGTGCAGGAAACAATGAGCAGTTCTTC
>TRBD2|.|TRBV2|TRBJ2-1
CASSEAPGLAGVNEQFF
TGTGCCAGCAGTGAAGCTCCGGGACTAGCGGGAGTCAATGAGCAGTTCTTC
>TRBD1|.|TRBV9|TRBJ1-1
CASSRQGQNTEAFF
TGTGCCAGCAGCAGACAGGGTCAGAACACTGAAGCTTTCTTT
>.|.|TRBV28|TRBJ1-1
CASRPPGGAGTEAFF
TGTGCCAGCAGGCCTCCGGGAGGGGCCGGGACTGAAGCTTTCTTT
>.|.|TRBV18|TRBJ2-7
CASSVSGVSYEQYF
TGTGCCAGCTCAGTGAGCGGAGTTTCCTACGAGCAGTACTTC
>.|.|TRBV11-2|TRBJ1-2
CASSFGGSNYGYTF
TGTGCCAGCAGCTTCGGGGGTTCTAACTATGGCTACACCTTC
>.|.|TRBV5-5|TRBJ1-2
CASSLAPDFHYGYTF
TGTGCCAGCAGCTTGGCGCCGGACTTCCACTATGGCTACACCTTC
>TRBD1|.|TRBV5-4|TRBJ2-7
CASSLQKGAGNYEQYF
TGTGCCAGCAGCTTGCAGAAGGGGGCCGGAAACTACGAGCAGTACTTC
>TRBD2|.|TRBV30|TRBJ2-1
CAWSGGLAGVLDNEQFF
TGTGCCTGGAGCGGGGGACTAGCGGGAGTACTCGACAATGAGCAGTTCTTC
>TRBD2|.|TRBV9|TRBJ2-1
CASSVGTSGGANNEQFF
TGTGCCAGCAGCGTAGGGACTAGCGGGGGGGCCAACAATGAGCAGTTCTTC
>.|.|TRBV9|TRBJ2-5
CASSVGNRGVRGSQETQYF
TGTGCCAGCAGCGTAGGTAACCGGGGTGTGCGGGGATCCCAAGAGACCCAGTACTTC
>.|.|TRBV19|TRBJ2-7
CASSTGGTYEQYF
TGTGCCAGTAGCACTGGCGGGACCTACGAGCAGTACTTC
>.|once|TRBV5-5|TRBJ1-1
CASSLTGPGTEAFF
TGTGCCAGCAGCTTGACAGGGCCCGGCACTGAAGCTTTCTTT
>TRBD2|.|TRBV5-1|TRBJ2-1
CASSSASGTVNEQFF
TGCGCCAGCAGCTCGGCTAGCGGGACGGTAAATGAGCAGTTCTTC
>.|few|TRBV6-1|TRBJ1-3
CASSEVSFDTIYF
TGTGCCAGCAGTGAAGTTTCCTTCGACACCATATATTTT
>.|.|TRBV7-3|TRBJ2-1
CASSLEGLNNEQFF
TGTGCCAGCAGCTTAGAGGGTCTCAACAATGAGCAGTTCTTC
>.|.|TRBV2|TRBJ2-7
CASKIPGSSSYEQYF
TGTGCCAGCAAAATCCCAGGGTCCAGCTCCTACGAGCAGTACTTC
>.|.|TRBV7-8|TRBJ2-7
CASSSYLTEYEQYF
TGTGCCAGCAGCTCCTACTTGACAGAATACGAGCAGTACTTC
>.|.|TRBV5-4|TRBJ2-5
CASSLVGQVEETQYF
TGTGCCAGCAGCTTGGTGGGGCAGGTAGAAGAGACCCAGTACTTC
>.|.|TRBV6-5|TRBJ2-1
CASSYPRGGPYNEQFF
TGTGCCAGCAGTTACCCAAGGGGGGGACCCTACAATGAGCAGTTCTTC
>.|.|TRBV23-1|TRBJ2-1
CASSQSTHRLSSYNEQFF
TGCGCCAGCAGTCAATCGACTCACCGCTTGAGCTCCTACAATGAGCAGTTCTTC
>TRBD1|.|TRBV7-7|TRBJ2-7
CASSSGQAGYEQYF
TGTGCCAGCAGCTCCGGACAGGCAGGCTACGAGCAGTACTTC
>.|few|TRBV30|TRBJ1-1
CAWNRGNTEAFF
TGTGCCTGGAACCGGGGGAACACTGAAGCTTTCTTT
>.|few|TRBV27|TRBJ1-1
CASRERGNTEAFF
TGTGCCAGCAGAGAGCGCGGGAACACTGAAGCTTTCTTT
>.|.|TRBV7-3|TRBJ1-2
CASSLSGGNLSPYGYTF
TGTGCCAGCAGCCTAAGCGGGGGGAACCTCTCGCCATATGGCTACACCTTC
>.|.|TRBV5-4|TRBJ2-2
CASSLGRGVNGELFF
TGTGCCAGCAGCTTAGGCAGGGGTGTGAACGGGGAGCTGTTTTTT
>.|.|TRBV28|TRBJ1-3
CASSYGGHRYSGNTIYF
TGTGCCAGCTCTTACGGAGGGCACCGGTACTCTGGAAACACCATATATTTT
>TRBD1|.|TRBV19|TRBJ1-1
CASSRQGPNTEAFF
TGTGCCAGTAGTCGACAGGGGCCCAACACTGAAGCTTTCTTT
>TRBD1|.|TRBV19|TRBJ1-4
CASSRDRGSEKLFF
TGTGCCAGTAGCAGGGACAGGGGTAGCGAAAAACTGTTTTTT
>TRBD1|.|TRBV6-1|TRBJ1-5
CASRADRGIQPQHF
TGTGCCAGCAGGGCCGACAGGGGGATTCAGCCCCAGCATTTT
>.|.|TRBV5-1|TRBJ1-1
CASSQDKVSTEAFF
TGCGCCAGCAGCCAGGACAAGGTTAGCACTGAAGCTTTCTTT
>.|.|TRBV27|TRBJ1-5
CASRHTGLGDQPQHF
TGTGCCAGCAGGCACACAGGGTTAGGGGATCAGCCCCAGCATTTT
>.|.|TRBV10-2|TRBJ2-5
CASTTGIETQYF
TGCGCCAGCACTACGGGGATAGAGACCCAGTACTTC
>TRBD1|.|TRBV19|TRBJ2-7
CASSNRDRADYEQYF
TGTGCCAGTAGTAACCGGGACAGGGCAGACTACGAGCAGTACTTC
>TRBD1|.|TRBV18|TRBJ1-2
CASLTGEDSYGYTF
TGTGCCAGCTTGACAGGGGAGGATAGCTATGGCTACACCTTC
>TRBD1|.|TRBV7-9|TRBJ2-6
CASSVHGTGSSGANVLTF
TGTGCCAGCAGCGTACATGGGACAGGCTCCTCTGGGGCCAACGTCCTGACTTTC
>TRBD2|.|TRBV27|TRBJ2-7
CAISGRAYEQYF
TGTGCCATCTCAGGGAGGGCCTACGAGCAGTACTTC
>.|.|TRBV5-4|TRBJ2-3
CASSPQSSSTDTQYF
TGTGCCAGCAGCCCCCAGTCGTCTAGCACAGATACGCAGTATTTT
>TRBD2|.|TRBV5-1|TRBJ2-1
CASNPGTSGYNEQFF
TGCGCCAGCAACCCCGGGACTAGCGGCTACAATGAGCAGTTCTTC
>TRBD1|.|TRBV29-1|TRBJ1-4
CSVEKVGQGTNEKLFF
TGCAGCGTTGAAAAGGTCGGACAGGGAACTAATGAAAAACTGTTTTTT
>TRBD2|.|TRBV6-1|TRBJ2-5
CASSASSGRRETQYF
TGTGCCAGCAGCGCCTCTAGCGGGAGACGGGAGACCCAGTACTTC
>.|.|TRBV30|TRBJ2-3
CAWSSGASTDTQYF
TGTGCCTGGAGTAGTGGGGCTAGCACAGATACGCAGTATTTT
>.|.|TRBV5-1|TRBJ1-5
CASSPGGSSNQPQHF
TGCGCCAGCAGCCCCGGAGGTTCTAGCAATCAGCCCCAGCATTTT
>TRBD2|.|TRBV18|TRBJ2-1
CASSPRLAGGSHNEQFF
TGTGCCAGCTCACCAAGACTAGCGGGAGGGTCCCACAATGAGCAGTTCTTC
>TRBD2|.|TRBV5-1|TRBJ2-3
CATSRGSGADTQYF
TGCGCCACTTCACGCGGGAGTGGTGCAGATACGCAGTATTTT